This T cell receptor beta chain was recorded in a study of blood T cell repertoires in COVID-19. Study-level information: From T cells, B-cell-depleted T cells, or PBMCs came the material, which was cDNA or gDNA.

Methods used by the authors: Amplified reference gene primers provided the basis for estimating nucleated cell counts. Some clones are missing from TCRdb's copy, which holds only in-frame ones; the method was immunoSEQ multiplex PCR. That table supplies the V and J calls and clone size; D and trimming were determined from the DNA. The data hold 150,000 to 200,000 clones, with roughly 90% observed a single time. The TCR originated in a man aged 45-65 years with acute or convalescent COVID-19. The source material was peripheral blood.

The CDR3 here is CASSPRTGLSYNEQFF. The DNA of the CDR3 is TGTGCCAGCAGCCCCCGGACAGGGTTATCCTACAATGAGCAGTTCTTC. The chain couples TRBV7-9 to TRBJ2-1; 8 nucleotides align to TRBD1. The CDR3 totals 16 residues. The V gene's germline CDR1 is SEHNR and CDR2 FQNEAQ (reference sequence). Trimming removed 5 bases from V and 1 base from J; junction bases left unmatched: 7.